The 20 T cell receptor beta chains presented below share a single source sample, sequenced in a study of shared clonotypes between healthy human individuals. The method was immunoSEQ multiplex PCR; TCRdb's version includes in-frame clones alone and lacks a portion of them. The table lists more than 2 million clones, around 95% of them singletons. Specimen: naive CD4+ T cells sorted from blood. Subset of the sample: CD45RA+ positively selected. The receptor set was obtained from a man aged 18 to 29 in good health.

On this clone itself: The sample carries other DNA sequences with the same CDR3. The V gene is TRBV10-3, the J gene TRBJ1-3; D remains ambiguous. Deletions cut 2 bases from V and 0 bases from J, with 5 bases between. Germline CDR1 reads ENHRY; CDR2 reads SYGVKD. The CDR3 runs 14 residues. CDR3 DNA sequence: TGTGCCATCAGTGAGAGTGGCTCTGGAAACACCATATATTTT. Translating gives CAISESGSGNTIYF.

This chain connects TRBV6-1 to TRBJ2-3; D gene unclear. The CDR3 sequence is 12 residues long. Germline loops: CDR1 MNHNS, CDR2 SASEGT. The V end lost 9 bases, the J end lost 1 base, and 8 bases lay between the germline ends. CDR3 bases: TGTGCCAGTCACAGAGGCACAGATACGCAGTATTTT. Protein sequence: CASHRGTDTQYF.

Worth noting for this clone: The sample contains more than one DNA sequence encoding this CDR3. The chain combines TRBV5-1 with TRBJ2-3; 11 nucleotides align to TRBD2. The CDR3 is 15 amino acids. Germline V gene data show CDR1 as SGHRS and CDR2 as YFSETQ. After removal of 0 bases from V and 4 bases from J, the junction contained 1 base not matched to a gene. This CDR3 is CASSLVAGGPDTQYF. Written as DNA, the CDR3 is TGCGCCAGCAGCTTGGTAGCGGGAGGGCCAGATACGCAGTATTTT.

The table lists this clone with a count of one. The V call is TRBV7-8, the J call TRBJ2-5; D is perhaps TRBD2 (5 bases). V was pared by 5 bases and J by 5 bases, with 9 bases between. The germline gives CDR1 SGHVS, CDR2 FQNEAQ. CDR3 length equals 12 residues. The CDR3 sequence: CASSTTRETQYF. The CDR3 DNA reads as TGTGCCAGCAGCACCACTAGGGAGACCCAGTACTTC. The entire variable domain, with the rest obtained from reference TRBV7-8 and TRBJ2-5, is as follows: GAGVSQSPRYKVAKRGQDVALRCDPISGHVSLFWYQQALGQGPEFLTYFQNEAQLDKSGLPSDRFFAERPEGSVSTLKIQRTQQEDSAVYLCASSTTRETQYFGPGTRLLVL.

CDR3 sequence: CASSLTDYNEQFF. The CDR3, as DNA: TGTGCCAGCAGCTTAACGGACTACAATGAGCAGTTCTTC. V gene TRBV7-3 combines with J gene TRBJ2-1; no definite D call. Trimming removed 0 bases at V and 3 bases at J, with 3 bases between. Germline V gives CDR1 SGHTA, CDR2 FQGTGA. This CDR3 contains 13 residues. The entire variable domain, with the rest obtained from reference TRBV7-3 and TRBJ2-1, is as follows: GAGVSQTPSNKVTEKGKYVELRCDPISGHTALYWYRQSLGQGPEFLIYFQGTGAADDSGLPNDRFFAVRPEGSVSTLKIQRTERGDSAVYLCASSLTDYNEQFFGPGTRLTVL.

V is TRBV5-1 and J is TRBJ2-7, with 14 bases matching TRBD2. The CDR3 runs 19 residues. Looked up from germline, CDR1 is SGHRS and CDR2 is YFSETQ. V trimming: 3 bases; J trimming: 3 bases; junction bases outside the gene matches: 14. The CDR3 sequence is CASSYGGGLAGGRFYEQYF. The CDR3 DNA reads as TGCGCCAGCAGCTATGGGGGAGGACTAGCGGGAGGACGCTTCTACGAGCAGTACTTC.

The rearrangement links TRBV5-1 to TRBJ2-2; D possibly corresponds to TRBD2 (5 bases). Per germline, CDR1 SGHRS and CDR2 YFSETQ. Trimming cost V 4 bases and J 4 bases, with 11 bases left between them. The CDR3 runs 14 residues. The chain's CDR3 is CASSEGAGTGELFF. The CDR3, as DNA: TGCGCCAGCAGCGAGGGCGCGGGCACCGGGGAGCTGTTTTTT.

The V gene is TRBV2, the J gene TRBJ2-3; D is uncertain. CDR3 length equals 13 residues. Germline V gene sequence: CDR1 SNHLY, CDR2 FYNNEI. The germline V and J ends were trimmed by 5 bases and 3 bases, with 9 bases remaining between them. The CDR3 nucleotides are TGTGCCAGCAGTCTGACTCAGACAGATACGCAGTATTTT. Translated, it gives CASSLTQTDTQYF.

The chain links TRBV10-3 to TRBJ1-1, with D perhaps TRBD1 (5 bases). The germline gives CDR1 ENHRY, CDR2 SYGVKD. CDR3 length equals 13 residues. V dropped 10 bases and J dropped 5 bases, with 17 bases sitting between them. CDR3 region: CATAAGGDTEAFF. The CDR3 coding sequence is TGTGCCACCGCGGCGGGGGGTGATACTGAAGCTTTCTTT.

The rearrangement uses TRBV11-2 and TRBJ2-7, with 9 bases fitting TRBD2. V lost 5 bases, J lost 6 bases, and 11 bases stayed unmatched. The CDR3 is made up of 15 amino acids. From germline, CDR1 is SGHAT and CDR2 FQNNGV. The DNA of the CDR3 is TGTGCCAGCAGCCCCCCGGGACTAGCCAACTCCGAGCAGTACTTC. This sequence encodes CASSPPGLANSEQYF. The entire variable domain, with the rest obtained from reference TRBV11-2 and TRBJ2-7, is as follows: EAGVAQSPRYKIIEKRQSVAFWCNPISGHATLYWYQQILGQGPKLLIQFQNNGVVDDSQLPKDRFSAERLKGVDSTLKIQPAKLEDSAVYLCASSPPGLANSEQYFGPGTRLTVT.

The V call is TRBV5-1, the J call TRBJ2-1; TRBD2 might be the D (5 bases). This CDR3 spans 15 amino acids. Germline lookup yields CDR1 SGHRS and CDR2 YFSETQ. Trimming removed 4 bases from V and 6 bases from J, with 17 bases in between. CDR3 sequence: CASSGPGRGSNEQFF. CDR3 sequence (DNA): TGCGCCAGCAGCGGTCCGGGCCGAGGGTCCAATGAGCAGTTCTTC.

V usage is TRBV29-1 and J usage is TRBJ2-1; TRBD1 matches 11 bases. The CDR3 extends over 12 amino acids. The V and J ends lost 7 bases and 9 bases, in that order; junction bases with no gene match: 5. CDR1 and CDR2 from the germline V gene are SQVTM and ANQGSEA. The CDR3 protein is CSGGQGAGEQFF. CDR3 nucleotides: TGCAGCGGCGGACAGGGGGCCGGTGAGCAGTTCTTC.

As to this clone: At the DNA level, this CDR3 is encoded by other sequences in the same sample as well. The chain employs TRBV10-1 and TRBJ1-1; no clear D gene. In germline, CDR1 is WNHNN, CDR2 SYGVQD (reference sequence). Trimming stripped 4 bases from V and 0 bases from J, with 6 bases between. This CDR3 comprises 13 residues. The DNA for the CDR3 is TGCGCCAGCAGTGGACAATTGAACACTGAAGCTTTCTTT. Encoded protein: CASSGQLNTEAFF.

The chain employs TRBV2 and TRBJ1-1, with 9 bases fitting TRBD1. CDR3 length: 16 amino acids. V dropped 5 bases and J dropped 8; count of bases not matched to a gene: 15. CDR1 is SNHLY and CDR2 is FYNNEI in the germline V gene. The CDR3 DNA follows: TGTGCCAGCAGTTTACAGGGGGCGAGGGAGGGGTCGGAAGCTTTCTTT. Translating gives CASSLQGAREGSEAFF.

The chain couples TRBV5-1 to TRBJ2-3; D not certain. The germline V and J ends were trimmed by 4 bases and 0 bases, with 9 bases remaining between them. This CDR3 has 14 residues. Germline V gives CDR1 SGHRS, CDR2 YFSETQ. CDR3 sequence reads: CASSAVSSTDTQYF. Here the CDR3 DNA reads TGCGCCAGCAGCGCCGTCTCTAGCACAGATACGCAGTATTTT.

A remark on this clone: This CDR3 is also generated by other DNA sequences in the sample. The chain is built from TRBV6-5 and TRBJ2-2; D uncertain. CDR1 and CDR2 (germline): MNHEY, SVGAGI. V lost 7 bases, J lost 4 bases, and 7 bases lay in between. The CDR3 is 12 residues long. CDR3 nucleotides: TGTGCCAGCACCCCAGGCACCGGGGAGCTGTTTTTT. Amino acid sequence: CASTPGTGELFF.

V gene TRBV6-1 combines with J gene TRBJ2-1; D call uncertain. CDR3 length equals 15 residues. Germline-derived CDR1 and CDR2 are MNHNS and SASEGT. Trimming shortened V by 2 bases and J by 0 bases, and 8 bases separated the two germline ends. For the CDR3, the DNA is TGTGCCAGCAGTGAAAGAGCTAGCTCCTACAATGAGCAGTTCTTC. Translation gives CASSERASSYNEQFF.

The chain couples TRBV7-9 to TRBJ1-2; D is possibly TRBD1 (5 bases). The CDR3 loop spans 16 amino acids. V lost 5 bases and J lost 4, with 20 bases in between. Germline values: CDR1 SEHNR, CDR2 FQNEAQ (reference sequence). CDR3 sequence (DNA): TGTGCCAGCAGCCAACGCCCCCAGGGTGGCGGCTATGGCTACACCTTC. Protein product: CASSQRPQGGGYGYTF.

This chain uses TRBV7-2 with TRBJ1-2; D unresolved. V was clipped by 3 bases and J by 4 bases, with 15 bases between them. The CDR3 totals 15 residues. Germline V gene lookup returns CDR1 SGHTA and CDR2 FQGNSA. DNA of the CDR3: TGTGCCAGCAGCTTTGGGTCCGGGCAGACCTATGGCTACACCTTC. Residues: CASSFGSGQTYGYTF. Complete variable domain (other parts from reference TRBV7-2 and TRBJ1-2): GAGVSQSPSNKVTEKGKDVELRCDPISGHTALYWYRQSLGQGLEFLIYFQGNSAPDKSGLPSDRFSAERTGGSVSTLTIQRTQQEDSAVYLCASSFGSGQTYGYTFGSGTRLTVV.

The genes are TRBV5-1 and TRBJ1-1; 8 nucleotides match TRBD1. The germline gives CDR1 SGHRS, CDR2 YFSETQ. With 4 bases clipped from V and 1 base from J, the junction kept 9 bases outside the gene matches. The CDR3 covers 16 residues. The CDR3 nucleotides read TGCGCCAGCAGCACCCAGGGGGCAGGGGGGAACACTGAAGCTTTCTTT. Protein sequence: CASSTQGAGGNTEAFF.